This entry features one T cell receptor (beta chain) sequence. The antigen remains undetermined. This CDR3 spans 13 amino acids. Trimming pared 2 bases from V and 5 bases from J, leaving 7 bases between. Germline CDR1 SGHRS, CDR2 YFSETQ. MiXCR, applied by TCRdb to the 5' RACE reads, yields one record per CDR3 protein. Among hundreds of thousands of distinct CDR3 sequences listed, roughly 17% were seen once. The data belong to a study of T-cell memory formation after mild COVID-19. Findings of the study overall: CD4+ bias marked clones expanding day 15 to 37, unlike balanced contracting clones.

This sequence joins TRBV5-1 and TRBJ1-4, with D uncertain. This TCR was sampled from an adult woman who had mild COVID-19 (a few samples of this study predate the infection). Cell type and time point are not known. The sequenced sample was PBMCs or a T cell subset sorted from them (not recorded which). As DNA, the CDR3 is TGCGCCAGCAGCTTACAGCTGAATGAAAAACTGTTTTTT. Translated: CASSLQLNEKLFF.